The clone carrying this T cell receptor (beta chain) appeared once. Its antigen is still unknown. The sample originates from a study of T cell responses to AZD1222 COVID-19 vaccine. Study-wide points: The study reported that nearly half of spike-specific TCRs target unmutated variant regions. Spike-specific TCR breadth and depth both grew after two AZD1222 doses. Repertoires were obtained solely post-peak T cell response. Only a handful of AZD1222 recipients, more than five in all, had baseline seropositivity.

Sequencing used immunoSEQ multiplex PCR; TCRdb keeps in-frame clones, though not all of them. The data show 200,000 or so clones, about 94% seen once. The CDR3 loop spans 16 amino acids. V was pared by 2 bases and J by 0 bases, with 11 bases between. Germline lookup yields CDR1 MDHEN and CDR2 SYDVKM. The clonotype comes from an adult who received the AZD1222 COVID-19 vaccine. The sample here was peripheral blood, taken 28 days after the second AZD1222 dose. The V gene is TRBV28, the J gene TRBJ1-5; a possible D gene is TRBD1 (6 bases). In DNA form, the CDR3 reads TGTGCCAGCAGTTTAGGGGGCCCCCTTAGCAATCAGCCCCAGCATTTT. Its translation is CASSLGGPLSNQPQHF.